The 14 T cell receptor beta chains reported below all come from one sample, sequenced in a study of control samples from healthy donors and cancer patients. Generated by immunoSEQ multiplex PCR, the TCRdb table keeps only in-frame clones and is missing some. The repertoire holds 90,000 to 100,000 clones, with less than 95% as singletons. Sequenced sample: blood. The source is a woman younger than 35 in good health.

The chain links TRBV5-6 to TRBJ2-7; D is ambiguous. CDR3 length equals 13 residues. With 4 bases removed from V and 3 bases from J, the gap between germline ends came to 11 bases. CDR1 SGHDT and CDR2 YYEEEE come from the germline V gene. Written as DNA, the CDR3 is TGTGCCAGCAGCACCGGAGTAAACTACGAGCAGTACTTC. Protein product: CASSTGVNYEQYF. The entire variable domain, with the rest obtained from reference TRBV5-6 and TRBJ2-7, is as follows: DAGVTQSPTHLIKTRGQQVTLRCSPKSGHDTVSWYQQALGQGPQFIFQYYEEEERQRGNFPDRFSGHQFPNYSSELNVNALLLGDSALYLCASSTGVNYEQYFGPGTRLTVT.

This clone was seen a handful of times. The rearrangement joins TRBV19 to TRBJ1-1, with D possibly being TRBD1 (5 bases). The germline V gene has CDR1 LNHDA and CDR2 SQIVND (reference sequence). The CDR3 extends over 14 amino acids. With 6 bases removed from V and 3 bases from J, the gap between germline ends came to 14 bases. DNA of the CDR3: TGTGCCAGTAGGCGTCAGGAGGGGCACACTGAAGCTTTCTTT. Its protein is CASRRQEGHTEAFF.

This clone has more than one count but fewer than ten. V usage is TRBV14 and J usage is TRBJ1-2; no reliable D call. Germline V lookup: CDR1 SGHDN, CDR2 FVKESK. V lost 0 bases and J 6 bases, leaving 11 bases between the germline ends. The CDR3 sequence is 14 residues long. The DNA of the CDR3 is TGTGCCAGCAGCCAAGATAAGGGTGGACATGGCTACACCTTC. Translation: CASSQDKGGHGYTF.

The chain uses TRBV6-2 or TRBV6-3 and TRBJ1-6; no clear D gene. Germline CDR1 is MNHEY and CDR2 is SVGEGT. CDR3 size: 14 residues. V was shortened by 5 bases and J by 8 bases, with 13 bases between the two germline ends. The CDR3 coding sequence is TGTGCCAGCAGTACGCTCCGGAGAGATTCACCCCTCCACTTT. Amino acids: CASSTLRRDSPLHF.

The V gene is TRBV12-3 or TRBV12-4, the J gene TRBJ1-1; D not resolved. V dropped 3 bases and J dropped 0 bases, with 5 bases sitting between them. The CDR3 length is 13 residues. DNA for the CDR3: TGTGCCAGCAGTTTCGGCATGAACACTGAAGCTTTCTTT. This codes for CASSFGMNTEAFF.

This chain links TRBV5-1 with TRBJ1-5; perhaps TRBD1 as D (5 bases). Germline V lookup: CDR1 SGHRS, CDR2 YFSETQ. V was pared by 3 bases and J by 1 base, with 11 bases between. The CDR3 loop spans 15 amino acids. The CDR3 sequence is CASSWGVGSNQPQHF. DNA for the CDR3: TGCGCCAGCAGCTGGGGGGTAGGCAGCAATCAGCCCCAGCATTTT.

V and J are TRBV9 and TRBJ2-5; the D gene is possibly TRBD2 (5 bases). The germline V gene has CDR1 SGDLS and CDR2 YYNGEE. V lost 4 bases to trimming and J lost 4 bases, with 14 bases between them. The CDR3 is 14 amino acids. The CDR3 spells CASSPPGFPETQYF. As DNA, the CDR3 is TGTGCCAGCAGCCCACCGGGGTTTCCAGAGACCCAGTACTTC.

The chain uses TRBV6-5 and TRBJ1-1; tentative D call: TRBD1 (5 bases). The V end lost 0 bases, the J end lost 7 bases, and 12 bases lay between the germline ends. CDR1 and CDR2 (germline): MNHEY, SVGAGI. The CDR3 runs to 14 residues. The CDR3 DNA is TGTGCCAGCAGTTACTCGTTGGGGGACGGTGAAGCTTTCTTT. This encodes CASSYSLGDGEAFF.

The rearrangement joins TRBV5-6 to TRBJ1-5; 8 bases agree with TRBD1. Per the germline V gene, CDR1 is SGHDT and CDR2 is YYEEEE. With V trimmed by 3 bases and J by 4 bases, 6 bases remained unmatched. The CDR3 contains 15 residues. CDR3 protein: CASSSGTGKNQPQHF. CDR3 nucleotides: TGTGCCAGCAGCTCCGGGACAGGTAAGAATCAGCCCCAGCATTTT.

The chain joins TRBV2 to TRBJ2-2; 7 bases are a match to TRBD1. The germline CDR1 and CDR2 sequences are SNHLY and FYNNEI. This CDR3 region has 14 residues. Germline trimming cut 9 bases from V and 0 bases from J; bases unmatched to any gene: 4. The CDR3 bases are TGTGCCAGTACCGGGACAGCGAACACCGGGGAGCTGTTTTTT. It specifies CASTGTANTGELFF.

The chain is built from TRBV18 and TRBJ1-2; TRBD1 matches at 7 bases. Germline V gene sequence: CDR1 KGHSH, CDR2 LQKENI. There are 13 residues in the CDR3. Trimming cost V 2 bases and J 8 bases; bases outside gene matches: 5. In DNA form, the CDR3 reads TGTGCCAGCTCACCAACAGGGGAAGAAGGCTACACCTTC. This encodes CASSPTGEEGYTF.

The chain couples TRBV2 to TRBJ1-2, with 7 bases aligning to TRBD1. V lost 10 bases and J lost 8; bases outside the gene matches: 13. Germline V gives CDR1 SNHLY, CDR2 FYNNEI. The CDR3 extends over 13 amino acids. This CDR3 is CANDRQGGLGYTF. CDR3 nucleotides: TGTGCCAACGATAGACAGGGAGGGCTGGGCTACACCTTC.

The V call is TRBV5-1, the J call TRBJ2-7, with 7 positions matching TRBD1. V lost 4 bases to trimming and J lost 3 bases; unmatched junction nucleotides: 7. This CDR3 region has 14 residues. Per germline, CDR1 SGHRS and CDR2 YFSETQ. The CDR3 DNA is TGCGCCAGCAGCAACACCGGGACAGTCTACGAGCAGTACTTC. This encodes CASSNTGTVYEQYF.

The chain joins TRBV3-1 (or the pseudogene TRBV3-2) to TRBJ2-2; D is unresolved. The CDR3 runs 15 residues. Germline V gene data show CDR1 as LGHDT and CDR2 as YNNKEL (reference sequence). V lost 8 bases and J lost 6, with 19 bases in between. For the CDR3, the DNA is TGTGCCAGCCTCCCTTCTTGGGGATGGGCCGGGGAGCTGTTTTTT. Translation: CASLPSWGWAGELFF.